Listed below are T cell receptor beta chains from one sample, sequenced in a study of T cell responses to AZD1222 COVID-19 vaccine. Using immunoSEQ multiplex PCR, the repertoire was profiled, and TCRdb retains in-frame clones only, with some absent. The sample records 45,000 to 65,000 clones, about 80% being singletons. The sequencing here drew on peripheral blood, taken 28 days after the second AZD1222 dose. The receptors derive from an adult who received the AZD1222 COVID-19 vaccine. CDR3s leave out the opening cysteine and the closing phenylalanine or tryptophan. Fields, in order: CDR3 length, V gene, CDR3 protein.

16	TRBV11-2	ASSLRVNDRGRGEGYT
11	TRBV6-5	ASSRAGTGPQH
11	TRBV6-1	ASSEVLEQPQH
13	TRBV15	ATSGGTAGANVLT
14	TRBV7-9	ASSLGLAGLYNEQF
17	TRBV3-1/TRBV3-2	ASSLRPPRDSTRNEKLF
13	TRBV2	ASRSDRSTNEKLF
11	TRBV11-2	ASSLAREGYAF
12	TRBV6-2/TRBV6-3	ASSLQGMNTEAF
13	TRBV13	ASSLGQYSGNTIY
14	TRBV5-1	ASSLAGQSSYNEQF
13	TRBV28	ASLDRAGGNQPQH
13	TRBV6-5	ASTQTGQGSRGYT
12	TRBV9	ASSPTGGTGGYT
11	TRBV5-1	ASSLGGVDEQF
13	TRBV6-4	ASSESAGGQDTQY
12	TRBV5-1	ASSLGDSGTEAF
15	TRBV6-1	ASSEEGLRGLDTEAF
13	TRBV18	ASSLGRGQNTEAF
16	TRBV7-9	ASSPSGGGRRSTDTQY
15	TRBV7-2	ASSLRGSGLSTGELF
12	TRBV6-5	ASGYPAQGYGYT
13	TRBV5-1	ASSLDPRGNSPLH
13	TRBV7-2	ASSLGTATIYGYT
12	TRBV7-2	ASSTRGGLDTIY
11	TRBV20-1	SASGGWGTEAF
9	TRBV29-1	SVGVPSGAF
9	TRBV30	AWTLAGEQF
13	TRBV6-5	ASSSPRGGDYGYT
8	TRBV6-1	ASSEAGYT
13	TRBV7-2	ASSLVAKNTDTQY
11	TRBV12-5	ASGPSGTDTQY
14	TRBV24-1	ATSEYRATPYNEQF
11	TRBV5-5	ASSLLSPGELF
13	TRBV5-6	ASSLGQGYTDTQY
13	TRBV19	ASSIPYSGANVLT
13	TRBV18	ASSPSPPPSSGYT
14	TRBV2	ASSPGLAGGQETQY
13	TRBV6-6	ASSYDSEAKNIQY
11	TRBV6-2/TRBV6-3	ASSQAAYNEQF
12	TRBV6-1	ASSEAVRGTPLH
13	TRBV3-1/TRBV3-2	ASSQGAGVTTEAF
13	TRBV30	AWSEGQQTNEKLF
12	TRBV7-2	ASSPRTGSEGAF
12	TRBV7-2	ASSLSVGPYGYT
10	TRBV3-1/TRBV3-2	ASSQDTRTQY
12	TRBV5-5	ASSFDPHGNIQY
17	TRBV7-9	ASSLDGRGFRSGANVLT
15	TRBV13	ASSLEGTTSIRDEQF
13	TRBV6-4	ASSDRTGGSYGYT
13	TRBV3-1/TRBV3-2	ASSQETGITGELF
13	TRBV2	ASSQNRAHNSPLH
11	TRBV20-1	SASLDSRNEQF
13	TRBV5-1	ASSFNRVSGTEAF
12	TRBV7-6	ASSSRQGAFEAF
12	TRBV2	ASSESGHNTEAF